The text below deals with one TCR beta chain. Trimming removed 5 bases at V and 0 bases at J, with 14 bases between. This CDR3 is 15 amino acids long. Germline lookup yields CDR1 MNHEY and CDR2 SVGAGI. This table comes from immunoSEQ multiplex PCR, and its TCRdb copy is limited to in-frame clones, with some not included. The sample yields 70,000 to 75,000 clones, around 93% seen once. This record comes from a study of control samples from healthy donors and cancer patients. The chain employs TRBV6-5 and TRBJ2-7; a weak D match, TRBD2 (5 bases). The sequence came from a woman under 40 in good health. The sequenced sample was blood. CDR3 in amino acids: CASSPSGISSYEQYV. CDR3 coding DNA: TGTGCCAGCAGTCCATCGGGAATAAGCTCCTACGAGCAGTACGTC.